Shown below are 3 T cell receptor beta chains from a single sample sequenced in a study of T cell repertoires in cytomegalovirus infection. TCRdb re-derived calls from the reads in MiXCR, one entry per CDR3 protein. The profile covers about 830,000 distinct CDR3 sequences, with roughly 33% appearing a single time and 12% taken by the ten largest. The antigens these receptors bind are not known. This specimen consisted of cultured CD8+ T cells from PBMCs, obtained from culture after CMV antigen stimulation. Receptor source: a human donor in good health (CMV status not recorded). Some clones in this sample may be carry-over from other donors' samples.

This clonotype was observed a few times. The CDR3 sequence is CASSFALPQRRDRDSGANVLTF. In DNA form, the CDR3 reads TGTGCCAGCAGCTTTGCCCTTCCACAAAGACGGGACAGGGACTCTGGGGCCAACGTCCTGACTTTC. The chain carries TRBV7-9 and TRBJ2-6; 9 bases line up with TRBD1. This CDR3 is 22 amino acids long. J lost 0 bases, V lost 3 bases, and 18 bases had no gene match. Germline CDR1 reads SEHNR; CDR2 reads FQNEAQ (reference sequence).

This sequence joins TRBV7-6 and TRBJ2-1; D may be TRBD1 or TRBD2 (5 bases each). Trimming took 8 bases from V and 2 from J, leaving 16 bases between them. Germline values: CDR1 SGHVS, CDR2 FNYEAQ. The CDR3 totals 15 residues. The CDR3 region has the DNA TGTGCCAGCCTTTATGTGAGGGGACCCTACAATGAGCAGTTCTTC. Translation: CASLYVRGPYNEQFF.

This clonotype occurred many times. The chain recombines TRBV27 with TRBJ2-5; D gene ambiguous. Germline V lookup: CDR1 MNHEY, CDR2 SMNVEV (reference sequence). The CDR3 is 13 residues long. The V end was cut by 3 bases, the J end by 2 bases, with 7 bases between. CDR3 DNA sequence: TGTGCCAGCAGTTTTTCCGCACAAGAGACCCAGTACTTC. Residues: CASSFSAQETQYF.